This is a list of T cell receptor beta chains from one sample in a study of a mutant IDH1 vaccine in newly diagnosed glioma. The antigens of these receptors remain unknown. TCRdb's table, derived via immunoSEQ multiplex PCR, lists solely in-frame clones and lacks some. The profile covers over 55,000 clones, with over 75% appearing a single time and more than 1.5% taken by the ten largest. This specimen was PBMCs, taken from a glioma patient whose treatment included an IDH1 peptide vaccine. These receptors were obtained from a man in his forties or fifties with glioma. Each CDR3 is given with its conserved first and last residue. D genes are given only for firm matches. Some rows have no size entry. The others give once, few or many, or a class for an expanded clone.

j_call v_call d_call clone_size cdr3_nt cdr3_aa
TRBJ2-2 TRBV27 NA NA TGTGCCAGCAGTTTATGGGGGCGAGGCACCGGGGAGCTGTTTTTT CASSLWGRGTGELFF
TRBJ2-5 TRBV2 TRBD2 NA TGTGCCAGCAGTGGCCCCCGGACTAGCGGGAGGGGCCAAGAGACCCAGTACTTC CASSGPRTSGRGQETQYF
TRBJ1-1 TRBV11-1 NA NA TGTGCCAGCAGCTTATTGCGTACCTCGGAAGCTTTCTTT CASSLLRTSEAFF
TRBJ2-5 TRBV6-5 NA few TGTGCCAGCAATGGGCGAATATCTCAAGAGACCCAGTACTTC CASNGRISQETQYF
TRBJ2-3 TRBV11-2 NA NA TGTGCCAGCAGCTCCCAGGTTTCTAGCACAGATACGCAGTATTTT CASSSQVSSTDTQYF
TRBJ2-1 TRBV15 TRBD1 NA TGTGCCACCAGCAGGTATGGACAGGGGATCTTCGGTTTAGACAATGAGCAGTTCTTC CATSRYGQGIFGLDNEQFF
TRBJ1-2 TRBV10-3 TRBD1 NA TGTGCCATCAGTGAGTCCCAGGGACAGGGACGTCGGGGCTACACCTTC CAISESQGQGRRGYTF
TRBJ2-3 TRBV7-9 NA NA TGTGCCAGCAGCTTAGTTCCCACAGATACGCAGTATTTT CASSLVPTDTQYF
TRBJ2-5 TRBV28 TRBD1 NA TGTGCCAGCAGTTCCACCGGGACAGGGACGGAGACCCAGTACTTC CASSSTGTGTETQYF
TRBJ1-4 TRBV27 NA NA TGTGCCAGCAGTTCGAGGAGGGGCCGTACAACTAATGAAAAACTGTTTTTT CASSSRRGRTTNEKLFF
TRBJ1-1 TRBV28 TRBD1 NA TGTGCCAGCCTTATTACAGGGGGCCGCAAAGCTTTCTTT CASLITGGRKAFF
TRBJ2-5 TRBV28 TRBD2 NA TGTGCCAGCAGTTTTCCCGGGACTAGCGGGTGGGGCGAGACCCAGTACTTC CASSFPGTSGWGETQYF
TRBJ1-1 TRBV7-6 NA NA TGTGCCAGCAGCTTAGCGACAGGTACTGAAGCTTTCTTT CASSLATGTEAFF
TRBJ2-3 TRBV4-3 NA NA TGCGCCAGCAGCTCGGTTGGGGGTAGCACAGATACGCAGTATTTT CASSSVGGSTDTQYF
TRBJ1-2 TRBV6-5 NA NA TGTGCCAGCAGTCACCGGCCTTACTATGGCTACACCTTC CASSHRPYYGYTF
TRBJ1-5 TRBV27 NA NA TGTGCCAGCAGTTTAGGTGGATGGGGGAAAAATCAGCCCCAGCATTTT CASSLGGWGKNQPQHF
TRBJ2-1 TRBV27 NA NA TGTGCCAGCAGTTTATCGGGTCCAATAGGTCGCGAGCAGTTCTTC CASSLSGPIGREQFF